What follows are 15 T cell receptor beta chains derived from one specimen sequenced in a study of blood T cell repertoires in COVID-19. Sequencing was performed with immunoSEQ multiplex PCR; in TCRdb, only in-frame clones are kept and a portion is missing. The data hold roughly 230,000 clones, with roughly four fifths observed a single time. The sample was peripheral blood. The receptors come from a man between 45 and 60 years old with active or convalescent COVID-19.

The chain employs TRBV7-9 and TRBJ2-3; D gene ambiguous. Trimming pared 5 bases from V and 2 bases from J, leaving 17 bases between. CDR3 size: 16 residues. Germline assignment: CDR1 SEHNR and CDR2 FQNEAQ (reference sequence). The CDR3 spells CASSRLGPTPTDTQYF. DNA for the CDR3: TGTGCCAGCAGCCGTCTGGGCCCAACTCCCACAGATACGCAGTATTTT.

The chain recombines TRBV15 with TRBJ2-7; a weak D match, TRBD2 (7 bases). The V and J ends lost 4 bases and 2 bases respectively, with 15 bases between them. The CDR3 has 15 residues. The germline gives CDR1 LNHNV, CDR2 YYDKDF (reference sequence). The DNA of the CDR3 is TGTGCCACCAGCAACCCCGAGGGGGGGGCCTACGAGCAGTACTTC. This sequence encodes CATSNPEGGAYEQYF.

This chain links TRBV5-1 with TRBJ2-7, with D hard to call. Per germline, CDR1 SGHRS and CDR2 YFSETQ. The CDR3 runs to 16 residues. V dropped 4 bases and J dropped 0 bases, with 17 bases sitting between them. CDR3 sequence reads: CASSPSVEIYSYEQYF. CDR3 coding DNA: TGCGCCAGCAGCCCTTCGGTTGAGATTTACTCCTACGAGCAGTACTTC.

This chain uses TRBV5-6 with TRBJ1-6; D perhaps matches TRBD1 (5 bases). V was pared by 7 bases and J by 9 bases, with 14 bases between. Germline CDR1 and CDR2: SGHDT and YYEEEE. The CDR3 has 13 amino acids. CDR3 residues: CASVRGSASPLHF. The DNA for the CDR3 is TGTGCCAGCGTTCGGGGGTCCGCTTCACCCCTCCACTTT.

The chain combines TRBV4-1 with TRBJ1-3; no definite D call. The V gene's germline CDR1 is MGHRA and CDR2 YSYEKL. Trimming removed 0 bases from V and 0 bases from J, with 12 bases in between. The CDR3 has 17 amino acids. The CDR3 DNA reads as TGCGCCAGCAGCCAAGATTTACGCGAAAGCTCTGGAAACACCATATATTTT. Its translation: CASSQDLRESSGNTIYF.

The chain couples TRBV5-1 to TRBJ2-3; D is perhaps TRBD2 (6 bases). Trimming removed 4 bases from V and 0 bases from J, with 12 bases in between. Per the germline V gene, CDR1 is SGHRS and CDR2 is YFSETQ. The CDR3 spans 15 residues. CDR3 in amino acids: CASSPEGPSTDTQYF. The CDR3 DNA reads TGCGCCAGCAGCCCGGAGGGGCCTAGCACAGATACGCAGTATTTT. The full variable domain, rest sourced from reference TRBV5-1 and TRBJ2-3, is KAGVTQTPRYLIKTRGQQVTLSCSPISGHRSVSWYQQTPGQGLQFLFEYFSETQRNKGNFPGRFSGRQFSNSRSEMNVSTLELGDSALYLCASSPEGPSTDTQYFGPGTRLTVL.

The chain is built from TRBV30 and TRBJ2-7; 9 bases line up with TRBD1. This CDR3 has 15 amino acids. Germline V gene sequence: CDR1 GTSNPN, CDR2 SVGIG (reference sequence). The V segment lost 4 bases and the J segment 3 bases; nucleotides outside the gene matches: 10. CDR3 coding DNA: TGTGCCTGGACACCGCGACAGGGGGTTAGCTACGAGCAGTACTTC. Translating it yields CAWTPRQGVSYEQYF. The variable domain in full, completed from reference TRBV30 and TRBJ2-7, reads SQTIHQWPATLVQPVGSPLSLECTVEGTSNPNLYWYRQAAGRGLQLLFYSVGIGQISSEVPQNLSASRPQDRQFILSSKKLLLSDSGFYLCAWTPRQGVSYEQYFGPGTRLTVT.

This clone was counted at least ten times. The V call is TRBV27, the J call TRBJ1-5; 7 bases align to TRBD1. The V gene end was trimmed by 4 bases and the J gene end by 4 bases; junction bases not matched to a gene: 7. The V gene's germline CDR1 is MNHEY and CDR2 SMNVEV (reference sequence). The CDR3 runs to 15 residues. The CDR3 loop reads CASSSRWGQNQPQHF. In DNA form, the CDR3 reads TGTGCCAGCAGTTCACGATGGGGACAGAATCAGCCCCAGCATTTT.

The chain carries TRBV6-2 or TRBV6-3 and TRBJ1-2; D unclear. V lost 2 bases and J 3 bases, leaving 7 bases between the germline ends. Germline CDR1 is MNHEY and CDR2 is SVGEGT. The CDR3 loop spans 13 amino acids. CDR3 DNA sequence: TGTGCCAGCAGTTACGAAACAGACTATGGCTACACCTTC. Encoded protein: CASSYETDYGYTF.

This chain connects TRBV2 to TRBJ2-1, with D tentatively TRBD1 (5 bases). The germline V gene encodes CDR1 SNHLY and CDR2 FYNNEI. This CDR3 comprises 15 residues. The V and J ends lost 6 bases and 8 bases respectively, with 20 bases between them. The CDR3 sequence is CASRMDTILGDEQFF. The CDR3 DNA reads TGTGCCAGCAGGATGGACACAATTCTAGGCGATGAGCAGTTCTTC. The whole variable domain, filled in from reference TRBV2 and TRBJ2-1, reads EPEVTQTPSHQVTQMGQEVILRCVPISNHLYFYWYRQILGQKVEFLVSFYNNEISEKSEIFDDQFSVERPDGSNFTLKIRSTKLEDSAMYFCASRMDTILGDEQFFGPGTRLTVL.

The gene calls are TRBV6-5 and TRBJ2-7; no definite D call. The V end lost 5 bases, the J end lost 4 bases, and 12 bases lay between the germline ends. CDR3 size: 13 residues. In germline, CDR1 is MNHEY, CDR2 SVGAGI. The CDR3 DNA is TGTGCCAGCAGTCCAACCAGGAATTACGAGCAGTACTTC. Its translation is CASSPTRNYEQYF.

V gene TRBV5-6 combines with J gene TRBJ2-1, with unresolved D. Germline CDR1 is SGHDT and CDR2 is YYEEEE. CDR3 length: 12 amino acids. The ends were cut back, 7 bases at V and 8 bases at J, with 13 bases in the middle. The CDR3 sequence: CASSTLPDEQFF. CDR3 nucleotide sequence: TGTGCCAGCTCAACTTTGCCGGATGAGCAGTTCTTC.

The chain is built from TRBV6-5 and TRBJ2-6, with D unclear. Looked up from germline, CDR1 is MNHEY and CDR2 is SVGAGI. The CDR3 extends over 13 amino acids. Trimming stripped 5 bases from V and 5 bases from J, with 7 bases between. The CDR3 sequence: CASSIDRANVLTF. The CDR3 bases are TGTGCCAGCAGTATCGACAGGGCCAACGTCCTGACTTTC.

The CDR3 DNA sequence: TGTGCCAGCAGCTTGGCTGGGACAGCCGAGACCCAGTACTTC. It encodes CASSLAGTAETQYF. The chain joins TRBV5-5 to TRBJ2-5; TRBD1 matches at 7 bases. The J segment lost 5 bases and the V segment lost 0 bases, leaving 4 bases of the junction unmatched. CDR1 SGHKS and CDR2 YYEKEE come from the germline V gene (reference sequence). The CDR3 sequence is 14 residues long.

V gene TRBV6-6 combines with J gene TRBJ2-1; D uncertain. The germline V and J ends were trimmed by 2 bases and 9 bases, with 14 bases remaining between them. CDR1 and CDR2 from the germline V gene are MNHNY and SVGAGI (reference sequence). The CDR3 totals 14 residues. The CDR3 spells CASSYNSHRSEQFF. DNA for the CDR3: TGTGCCAGCAGTTACAACTCCCACCGGAGTGAGCAGTTCTTC.